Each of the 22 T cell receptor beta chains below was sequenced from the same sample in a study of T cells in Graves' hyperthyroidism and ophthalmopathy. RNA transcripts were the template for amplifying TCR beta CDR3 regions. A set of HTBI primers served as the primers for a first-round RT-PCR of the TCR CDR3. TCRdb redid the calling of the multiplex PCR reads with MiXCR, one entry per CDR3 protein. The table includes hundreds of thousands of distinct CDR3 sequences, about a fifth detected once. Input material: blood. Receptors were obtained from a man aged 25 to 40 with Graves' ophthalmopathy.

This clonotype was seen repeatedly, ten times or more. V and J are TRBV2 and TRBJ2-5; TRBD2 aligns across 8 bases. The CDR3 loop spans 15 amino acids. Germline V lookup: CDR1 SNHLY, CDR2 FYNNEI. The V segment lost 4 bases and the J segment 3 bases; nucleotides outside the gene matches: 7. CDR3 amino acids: CASSVRVAGKETQYF. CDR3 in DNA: TGTGCCAGCAGTGTTAGGGTAGCGGGAAAAGAGACCCAGTACTTC.

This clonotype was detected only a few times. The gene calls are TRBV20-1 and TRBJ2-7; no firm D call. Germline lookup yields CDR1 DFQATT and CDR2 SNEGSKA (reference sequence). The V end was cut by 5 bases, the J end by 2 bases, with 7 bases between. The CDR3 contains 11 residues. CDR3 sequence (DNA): TGCAGTGCTCCCCGGGCCTACGAGCAGTACTTC. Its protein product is CSAPRAYEQYF.

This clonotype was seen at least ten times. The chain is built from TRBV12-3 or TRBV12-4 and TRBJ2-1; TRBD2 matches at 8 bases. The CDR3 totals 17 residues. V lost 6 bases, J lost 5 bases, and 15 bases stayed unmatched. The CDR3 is CASRTNPSGLIDNEQFF. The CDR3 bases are TGTGCCAGCAGGACGAACCCTAGCGGGCTTATTGACAATGAGCAGTTCTTC.

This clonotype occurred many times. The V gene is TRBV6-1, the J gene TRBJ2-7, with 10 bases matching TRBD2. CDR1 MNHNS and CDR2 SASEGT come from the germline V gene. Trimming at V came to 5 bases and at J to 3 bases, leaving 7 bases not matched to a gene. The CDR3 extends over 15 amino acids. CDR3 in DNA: TGTGCCAGCAGTTCCGCTAGCGGGAGCTACTACGAGCAGTACTTC. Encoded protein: CASSSASGSYYEQYF.

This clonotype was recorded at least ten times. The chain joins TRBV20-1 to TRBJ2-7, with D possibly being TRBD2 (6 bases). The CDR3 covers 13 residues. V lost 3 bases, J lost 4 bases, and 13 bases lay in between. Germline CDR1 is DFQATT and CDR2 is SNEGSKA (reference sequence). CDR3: CSASPGSRYEQYF. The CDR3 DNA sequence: TGCAGTGCTAGTCCCGGGAGTCGGTACGAGCAGTACTTC.

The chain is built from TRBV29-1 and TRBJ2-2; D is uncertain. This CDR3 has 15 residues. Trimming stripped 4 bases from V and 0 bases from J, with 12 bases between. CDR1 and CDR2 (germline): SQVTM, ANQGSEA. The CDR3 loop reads CSVVRSKTNTGELFF. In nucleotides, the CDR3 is TGCAGCGTTGTAAGGTCAAAGACGAACACCGGGGAGCTGTTTTTT.

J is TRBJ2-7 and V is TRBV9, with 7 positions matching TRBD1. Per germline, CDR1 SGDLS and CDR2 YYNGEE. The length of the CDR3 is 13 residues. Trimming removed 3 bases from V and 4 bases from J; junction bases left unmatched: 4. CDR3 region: CASSERQGYEQYF. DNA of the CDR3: TGTGCCAGCAGCGAGAGACAGGGTTACGAGCAGTACTTC. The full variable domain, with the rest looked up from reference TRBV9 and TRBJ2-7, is DSGVTQTPKHLITATGQRVTLRCSPRSGDLSVYWYQQSLDQGLQFLIQYYNGEERAKGNILERFSAQQFPDLHSELNLSSLELGDSALYFCASSERQGYEQYFGPGTRLTVT.

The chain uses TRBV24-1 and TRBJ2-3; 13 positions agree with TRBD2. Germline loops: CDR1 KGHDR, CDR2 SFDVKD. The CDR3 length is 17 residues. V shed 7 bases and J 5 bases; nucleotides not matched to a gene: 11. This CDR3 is CATSFPGLAGNGDTQYF. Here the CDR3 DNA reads TGTGCCACCAGCTTCCCGGGACTAGCGGGAAACGGAGATACGCAGTATTTT.

This CDR3 reads CASKRLAGADTQYF. CDR3 in DNA: TGTGCCAGCAAGAGACTAGCGGGAGCAGATACGCAGTATTTT. The chain joins TRBV6-1 to TRBJ2-3; TRBD2 aligns across 12 bases. Trimming at V came to 7 bases and at J to 4 bases, leaving 3 bases not matched to a gene. The CDR3 extends over 14 amino acids. Germline CDR1 is MNHNS and CDR2 is SASEGT.

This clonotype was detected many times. CDR3 sequence: CASSLRTPNEQYF. The CDR3 bases are TGTGCCAGCAGTTTAAGGACCCCGAACGAGCAGTACTTC. This chain links TRBV12-3 or TRBV12-4 with TRBJ2-7; no clear D. Between the trimmed V and J ends, which lost 2 bases and 5 bases, there was a span of 10 bases. There are 13 residues in the CDR3.

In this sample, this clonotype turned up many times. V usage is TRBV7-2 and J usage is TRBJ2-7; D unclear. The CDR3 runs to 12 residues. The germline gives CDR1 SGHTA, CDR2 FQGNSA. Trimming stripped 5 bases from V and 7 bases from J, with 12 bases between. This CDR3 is CASSPGRNEQYF. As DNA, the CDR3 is TGTGCCAGCAGCCCCGGACGAAATGAGCAGTACTTC.

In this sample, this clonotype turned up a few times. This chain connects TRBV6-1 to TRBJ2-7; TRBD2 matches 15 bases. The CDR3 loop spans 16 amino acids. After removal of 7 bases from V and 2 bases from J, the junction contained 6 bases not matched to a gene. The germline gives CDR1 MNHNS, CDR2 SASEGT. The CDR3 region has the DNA TGTGCCAGCAAAGGACTAGCGGGAGGGTCTCCCTACGAGCAGTACTTC. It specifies CASKGLAGGSPYEQYF.

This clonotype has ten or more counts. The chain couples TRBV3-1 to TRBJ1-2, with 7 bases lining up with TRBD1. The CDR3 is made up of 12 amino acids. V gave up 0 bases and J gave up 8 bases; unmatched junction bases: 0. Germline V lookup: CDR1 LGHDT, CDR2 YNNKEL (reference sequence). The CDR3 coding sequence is TGTGCCAGCAGCCAAGAAGGGGGCGGCTACACCTTC. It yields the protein CASSQEGGGYTF.

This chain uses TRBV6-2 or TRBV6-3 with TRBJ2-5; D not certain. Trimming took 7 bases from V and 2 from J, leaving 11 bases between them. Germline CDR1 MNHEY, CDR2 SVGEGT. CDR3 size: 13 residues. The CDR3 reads CASIHSVQETQYF. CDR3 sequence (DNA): TGTGCCAGCATCCACAGCGTACAAGAGACCCAGTACTTC.

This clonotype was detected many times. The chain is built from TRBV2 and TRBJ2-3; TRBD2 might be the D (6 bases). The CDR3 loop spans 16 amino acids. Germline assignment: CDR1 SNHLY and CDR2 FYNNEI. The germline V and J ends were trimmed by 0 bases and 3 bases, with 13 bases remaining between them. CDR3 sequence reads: CASSEAWGLETDTQYF. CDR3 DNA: TGTGCCAGCAGTGAAGCTTGGGGACTGGAGACAGATACGCAGTATTTT.

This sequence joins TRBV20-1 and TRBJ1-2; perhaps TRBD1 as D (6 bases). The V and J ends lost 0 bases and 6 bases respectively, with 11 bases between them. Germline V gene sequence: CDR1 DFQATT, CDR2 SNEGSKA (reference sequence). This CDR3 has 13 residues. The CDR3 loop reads CSARDSQGNGYTF. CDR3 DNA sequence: TGCAGTGCTAGAGATAGCCAGGGGAATGGCTACACCTTC.

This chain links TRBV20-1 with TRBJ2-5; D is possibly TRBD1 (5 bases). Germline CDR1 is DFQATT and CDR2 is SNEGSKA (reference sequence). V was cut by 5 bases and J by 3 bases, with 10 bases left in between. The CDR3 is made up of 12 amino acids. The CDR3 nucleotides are TGCAGTGCTCCCCTAGGGGAAGAGACCCAGTACTTC. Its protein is CSAPLGEETQYF.

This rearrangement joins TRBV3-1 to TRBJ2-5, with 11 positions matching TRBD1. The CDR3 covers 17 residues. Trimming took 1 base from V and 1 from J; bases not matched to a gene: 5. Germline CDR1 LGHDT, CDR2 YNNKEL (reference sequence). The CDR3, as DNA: TGTGCCAGCAGCCAAGTAGGAGGGACAGGGGGCCAAGAGACCCAGTACTTC. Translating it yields CASSQVGGTGGQETQYF.

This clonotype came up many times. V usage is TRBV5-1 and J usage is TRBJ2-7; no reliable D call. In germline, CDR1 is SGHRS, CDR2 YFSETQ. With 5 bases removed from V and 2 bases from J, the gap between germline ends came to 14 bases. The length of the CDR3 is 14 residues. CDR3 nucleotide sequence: TGCGCCAGCAGGCCTCTAGACGATCCCTACGAGCAGTACTTC. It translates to CASRPLDDPYEQYF.

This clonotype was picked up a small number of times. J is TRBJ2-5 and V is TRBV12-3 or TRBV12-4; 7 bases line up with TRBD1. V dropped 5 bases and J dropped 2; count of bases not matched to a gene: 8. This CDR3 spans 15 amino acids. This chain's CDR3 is CASSHGQALQETQYF. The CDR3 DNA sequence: TGTGCCAGCAGTCACGGACAGGCCTTACAAGAGACCCAGTACTTC.

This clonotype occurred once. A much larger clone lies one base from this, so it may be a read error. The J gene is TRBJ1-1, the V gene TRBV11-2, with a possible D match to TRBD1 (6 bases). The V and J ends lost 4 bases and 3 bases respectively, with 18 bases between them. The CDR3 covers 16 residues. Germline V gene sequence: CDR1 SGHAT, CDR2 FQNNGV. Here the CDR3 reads CASSSMPGGQHTEAFF. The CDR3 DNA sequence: TGTGCCAGCAGCTCAATGCCCGGTGGACAGCACACTGAAGCTTTCTTT.

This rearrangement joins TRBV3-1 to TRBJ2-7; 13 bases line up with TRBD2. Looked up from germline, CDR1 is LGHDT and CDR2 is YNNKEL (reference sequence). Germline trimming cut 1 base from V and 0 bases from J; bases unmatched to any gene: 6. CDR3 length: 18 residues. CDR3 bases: TGTGCCAGCAGCCAAGCCGGGACTAGCGGGACCAGCTCCTACGAGCAGTACTTC. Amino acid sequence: CASSQAGTSGTSSYEQYF.